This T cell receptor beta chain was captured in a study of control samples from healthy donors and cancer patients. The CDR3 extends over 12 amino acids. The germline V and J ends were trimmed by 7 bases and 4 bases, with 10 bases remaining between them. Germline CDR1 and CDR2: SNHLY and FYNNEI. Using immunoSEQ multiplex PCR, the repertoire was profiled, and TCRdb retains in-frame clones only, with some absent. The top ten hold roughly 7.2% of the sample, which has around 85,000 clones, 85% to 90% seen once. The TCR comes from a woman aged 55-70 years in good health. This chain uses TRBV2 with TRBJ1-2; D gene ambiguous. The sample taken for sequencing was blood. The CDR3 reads CASTGSGYGYTF. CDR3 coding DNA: TGTGCCAGCACCGGAAGTGGCTATGGCTACACCTTC.